This is a list of T cell receptor beta chains from one sample in a study of T cells in Graves' hyperthyroidism and ophthalmopathy. TCRdb re-called the multiplex PCR reads through MiXCR, storing one row per CDR3 protein. The sample yields 560,000 or so distinct CDR3 sequences, less than 20% seen once. The sample consisted of blood. The receptors stem from a man in his forties or fifties with Graves' ophthalmopathy. CDR3s include the opening cysteine and the closing phenylalanine or tryptophan. Fields, in order: clone size, V gene, D gene, J gene, CDR3 protein, CDR3 DNA. A D gene is named only where the DNA matches it firmly. Clone size is stated in some rows and not others, as once, few, many or a class when expanded.

.	TRBV30	.	TRBJ2-1	CAWKTGYRDRNEQFF	TGTGCCTGGAAAACCGGGTACCGGGATAGGAATGAGCAGTTCTTC
.	TRBV11-3	TRBD1	TRBJ2-1	CASSFSRGRDEQFF	TGTGCCAGCAGCTTTAGCAGGGGGCGGGATGAGCAGTTCTTC
.	TRBV19	.	TRBJ2-2	CASSDRQVLEGELFF	TGTGCCAGTAGTGACCGACAGGTTTTGGAAGGGGAGCTGTTTTTT
many	TRBV24-1	.	TRBJ2-7	CATPDPRGVREQYF	TGTGCCACACCCGACCCCCGAGGTGTGAGAGAGCAGTACTTC
many	TRBV7-9	TRBD2	TRBJ2-5	CASSNSGRAFLETQYF	TGTGCCAGCAGCAATAGCGGGAGAGCATTTCTAGAGACCCAGTACTTC
once	TRBV9	TRBD1	TRBJ2-1	CASSTDRASTYNEQFF	TGTGCCAGCAGCACTGACAGGGCCTCCACCTACAATGAGCAGTTCTTC
many	TRBV28	.	TRBJ2-1	CASSLTGKQFF	TGTGCCAGCAGCCTCACGGGGAAGCAGTTCTTC
many	TRBV7-9	.	TRBJ1-1	CASSYTDGRINMNTEAFF	TGTGCCAGCAGCTATACGGACGGAAGGATAAACATGAACACTGAAGCTTTCTTT
.	TRBV7-9	.	TRBJ1-2	CASGGSGLGYGYTF	TGTGCCAGCGGGGGTTCTGGCTTAGGGTATGGCTACACCTTC
.	TRBV19	.	TRBJ1-3	CASIPDRTGNTIYF	TGTGCCAGTATTCCGGACAGAACTGGAAACACCATATATTTT
.	TRBV6-2/TRBV6-3	TRBD2	TRBJ2-7	CASSYSRSGNEQYF	TGTGCCAGCAGTTACTCGAGAAGCGGGAACGAGCAGTACTTC
.	TRBV6-1	TRBD2	TRBJ2-3	CASSPKTSGSTDTQYF	TGTGCCAGCAGTCCAAAGACTAGCGGGAGCACAGATACGCAGTATTTT
.	TRBV2	TRBD1	TRBJ1-1	CASRYGTGGGTEAFF	TGTGCCAGCAGATACGGGACAGGTGGTGGTACTGAAGCTTTCTTT
many	TRBV7-2	TRBD2	TRBJ2-5	CASSPGLAGPGETQYF	TGTGCCAGCAGCCCAGGACTAGCGGGGCCCGGAGAGACCCAGTACTTC
.	TRBV14	TRBD1	TRBJ2-1	CASSQLGQGYNNEQFF	TGTGCCAGCAGCCAGTTGGGACAGGGCTACAATAATGAGCAGTTCTTC
.	TRBV6-1	.	TRBJ1-2	CASSFGLTGGYTF	TGTGCCAGCAGCTTTGGCCTCACGGGGGGCTACACCTTC
.	TRBV20-1	TRBD1	TRBJ2-7	CSAMTGRAVEQYF	TGCAGTGCCATGACAGGGCGCGCGGTGGAGCAGTACTTC
few	TRBV20-1	TRBD2	TRBJ2-3	CSARGGGTDTQYF	TGCAGTGCTAGGGGAGGGGGCACAGATACGCAGTATTTT
few	TRBV18	.	TRBJ2-3	CASWMDPSTDTQYF	TGTGCCAGCTGGATGGATCCCAGCACAGATACGCAGTATTTT
.	TRBV4-2	.	TRBJ2-7	CASSQDLGINEQYF	TGTGCCAGCAGCCAAGATTTAGGGATCAACGAGCAGTACTTC
many	TRBV28	.	TRBJ2-7	CASGLGKTVYEQYF	TGTGCCAGCGGACTGGGCAAAACCGTCTACGAGCAGTACTTC
few	TRBV18	TRBD2	TRBJ2-7	CASSSSSGLAGSEQYF	TGTGCCAGCTCTTCCTCTTCGGGACTAGCGGGATCCGAGCAGTACTTC
few	TRBV10-3	TRBD1	TRBJ1-1	CAISGGTGGFPEAFF	TGTGCCATCAGTGGGGGGACAGGGGGCTTCCCTGAAGCTTTCTTT
.	TRBV15	.	TRBJ2-3	CATSRETDTQYF	TGTGCCACCAGCAGAGAAACAGATACGCAGTATTTT
many	TRBV2	.	TRBJ1-1	CASSGPPNTEAFF	TGTGCCAGCAGCGGACCGCCGAACACTGAAGCTTTCTTT
many	TRBV7-6	TRBD2	TRBJ2-1	CASSLPKQTTSGGPYNEQFF	TGTGCCAGCAGCTTGCCGAAACAAACGACTAGCGGGGGACCCTACAATGAGCAGTTCTTC
few	TRBV20-1	.	TRBJ1-6	CSAGGFREGSYNSPLHF	TGCAGTGCTGGAGGCTTCAGGGAGGGTTCCTATAATTCACCCCTCCACTTT
.	TRBV19	TRBD2	TRBJ2-2	CASSIGGVNTGELFF	TGTGCCAGTAGTATTGGGGGGGTTAACACCGGGGAGCTGTTTTTT
.	TRBV3-1	.	TRBJ2-7	CASSQGRDRPWEQYF	TGTGCCAGCAGCCAAGGGAGGGACAGACCCTGGGAGCAGTACTTC
.	TRBV18	TRBD2	TRBJ2-5	CASSPPGLAGKETQYF	TGTGCCAGCTCACCACCAGGACTAGCGGGGAAAGAGACCCAGTACTTC
many	TRBV2	TRBD2	TRBJ2-3	CAVPRTSVTDTQYF	TGTGCCGTACCTAGGACTAGCGTCACAGATACGCAGTATTTT
.	TRBV7-8	.	TRBJ2-3	CASSLDSNLGGTQYF	TGTGCCAGCAGCTTGGACTCTAACCTGGGTGGTACGCAGTATTTT
many	TRBV11-2	TRBD2	TRBJ2-1	CASKAGGPNEQFF	TGTGCCAGCAAGGCGGGGGGGCCGAATGAGCAGTTCTTC
.	TRBV9	.	TRBJ2-2	CASRLAVDTGELFF	TGTGCCAGCAGGTTAGCGGTAGACACCGGGGAGCTGTTTTTT
few	TRBV18	.	TRBJ2-3	CASSPQESSTDTQYF	TGTGCCAGCTCACCACAGGAATCTAGCACAGATACGCAGTATTTT
.	TRBV29-1	.	TRBJ1-2	CSVEDGQLNYGYTF	TGCAGCGTTGAAGATGGACAGCTTAACTATGGCTACACCTTC
few	TRBV7-2	.	TRBJ2-3	CASSLRRQADTQYF	TGTGCCAGCAGCTTACGCCGACAAGCAGATACGCAGTATTTT
many	TRBV28	.	TRBJ2-1	CASSFEGDNEQFF	TGTGCCAGCAGTTTTGAGGGGGACAATGAGCAGTTCTTC
many	TRBV6-6	.	TRBJ2-7	CASSYSVVVQGAYEQYF	TGTGCCAGCAGTTACTCCGTGGTGGTACAGGGAGCCTACGAGCAGTACTTC
few	TRBV3-1	.	TRBJ1-4	CASSRVATNEKLFF	TGTGCCAGCAGCCGGGTTGCAACTAATGAAAAACTGTTTTTT
many	TRBV30	TRBD1	TRBJ1-4	CAWSKGTGDEKLFF	TGTGCCTGGAGTAAGGGGACAGGGGATGAAAAACTGTTTTTT
.	TRBV20-1	TRBD2	TRBJ2-1	CSARDPGLAGRNEQFF	TGCAGTGCTAGAGACCCGGGACTAGCGGGGCGCAATGAGCAGTTCTTC
.	TRBV7-9	TRBD1	TRBJ1-2	CASSLMGDSNYGYTF	TGTGCCAGCAGCTTAATGGGGGACAGTAACTATGGCTACACCTTC
few	TRBV15	.	TRBJ1-5	CATSRDWGHQPQHF	TGTGCCACCAGCAGAGACTGGGGGCATCAGCCCCAGCATTTT
few	TRBV6-2/TRBV6-3	.	TRBJ2-3	CASSYGTVSTDTQYF	TGTGCCAGCAGTTATGGGACCGTAAGCACAGATACGCAGTATTTT
few	TRBV16	.	TRBJ2-5	CASSRTWTAQETQYF	TGTGCCAGCAGCCGCACCTGGACAGCACAAGAGACCCAGTACTTC
few	TRBV24-1	TRBD2	TRBJ2-3	CATGSGGTQYF	TGTGCCACTGGCTCGGGGGGTACGCAGTATTTT
many	TRBV2	.	TRBJ1-2	CASSESIRLFADYGYTF	TGTGCCAGCAGTGAATCTATAAGGTTATTTGCCGACTATGGCTACACCTTC
.	TRBV30	.	TRBJ2-7	CAWNLGPNTLYEQYF	TGTGCCTGGAACCTGGGACCGAACACCCTCTACGAGCAGTACTTC
.	TRBV12-3/TRBV12-4	TRBD1	TRBJ2-2	CARGQGAGHGELFF	TGTGCCCGTGGACAGGGGGCGGGTCACGGGGAGCTGTTTTTT
many	TRBV7-9	.	TRBJ2-7	CAVLPGAGEQYF	TGTGCTGTTCTGCCGGGGGCGGGGGAGCAGTACTTC